This TCR beta chain was observed in a study of technical replicates of blood from a few donors. Per the germline V gene, CDR1 is MGHRA and CDR2 is YSYEKL. The CDR3 contains 16 residues. V shed 2 bases and J 4 bases; nucleotides not matched to a gene: 10. The method was immunoSEQ multiplex PCR; TCRdb's version includes in-frame clones alone and lacks a portion of them. The sample lists 80,000 or so clones, 75% to 90% occurring once. The receptor comes from a human donor in good health. Some clones in this sample may be carry-over from other donors' samples. Sequencing input: PBMCs. The genes are TRBV4-1 and TRBJ1-1; 7 nucleotides agree with TRBD1. The CDR3 DNA is TGCGCCAGCAGCCAATCCAATAGCAGGGGGAGCACTGAAGCTTTCTTT. This translates into CASSQSNSRGSTEAFF.